The 32 T cell receptor beta chains below all came from one sample that was sequenced in a study of CD8 T cells in Susac syndrome. When the RNA was reverse transcribed, random hexamers were used with an input of about 0.5 to 1 ug. From the immunoSEQ multiplex PCR reads, TCRdb called clonotypes with MiXCR, one entry per CDR3 protein. The table lists fewer than 200,000 distinct CDR3 sequences, approximately 93% of them singletons. The sequenced sample was CD4+ T cells from PBMCs. The receptor source for this set is a human donor in good health.

CDR3 bases: TGTGCCAGCAGTTTACCGGGACTCCTCCGGGAGCAGTACTTC. Its translation is CASSLPGLLREQYF. V is TRBV12-3 or TRBV12-4 and J is TRBJ2-7; weak D call: TRBD2 (6 bases). The CDR3 contains 14 residues. The V and J ends lost 2 bases and 7 bases respectively, with 15 bases between them.

The chain links TRBV5-6 to TRBJ1-2; TRBD1 is a possible D gene (6 bases). This CDR3 is built from 15 residues. Germline CDR1 is SGHDT and CDR2 is YYEEEE. The ends were cut back, 0 bases at V and 4 bases at J, with 13 bases in the middle. CDR3 sequence reads: CASSLAQGRGYGYTF. For the CDR3, the DNA is TGTGCCAGCAGCTTGGCACAGGGCCGGGGCTATGGCTACACCTTC.

The CDR3 protein is CASSGAVRESEKLFF. Here the CDR3 DNA reads TGTGCCAGCAGCGGCGCGGTCCGAGAGTCTGAAAAACTGTTTTTT. The gene calls are TRBV5-8 and TRBJ1-4; D unresolved. This CDR3 contains 15 residues. The V end was cut by 4 bases, the J end by 7 bases, with 17 bases between. Germline CDR1 reads SGHTS; CDR2 reads YDEGEE.

The chain recombines TRBV19 with TRBJ1-2; D not resolved. In germline, CDR1 is LNHDA, CDR2 SQIVND (reference sequence). There are 14 residues in the CDR3. V lost 5 bases, J lost 0 bases, and 10 bases lay in between. The CDR3, as DNA: TGTGCCAGTAGTCGGGCAGACTCTAACTATGGCTACACCTTC. It encodes CASSRADSNYGYTF.

The chain has TRBV7-9 and TRBJ2-5; D is undetermined. Trimming took 0 bases from V and 4 from J, leaving 12 bases between them. This CDR3 comprises 15 residues. Germline CDR1 SEHNR, CDR2 FQNEAQ (reference sequence). The DNA of the CDR3 is TGTGCCAGCAGCTTAGCGCGTGGCGTTTCAGAGACCCAGTACTTC. Its protein product is CASSLARGVSETQYF.

The gene calls are TRBV5-4 and TRBJ2-6; D gene ambiguous. Deletions cut 2 bases from V and 0 bases from J, with 9 bases between. This CDR3 region has 16 residues. CDR1 and CDR2 (germline): SGHNT, YYREEE (reference sequence). The DNA for the CDR3 is TGTGCCAGCAGCTTACAGAAGAGCTCTGGGGCCAACGTCCTGACTTTC. This gives the protein CASSLQKSSGANVLTF.

The V gene is TRBV3-1, the J gene TRBJ2-6; 12 nucleotides match TRBD2. CDR3 length: 19 amino acids. The V gene end was trimmed by 0 bases and the J gene end by 2 bases; junction bases not matched to a gene: 5. The germline V gene has CDR1 LGHDT and CDR2 YNNKEL (reference sequence). CDR3 in DNA: TGTGCCAGCAGCCAAGAGACTCTAGCGGGGGGGACTGGGGCCAACGTCCTGACTTTC. Translated, it gives CASSQETLAGGTGANVLTF. The full variable domain, its missing parts supplied by reference TRBV3-1 and TRBJ2-6, is DTAVSQTPKYLVTQMGNDKSIKCEQNLGHDTMYWYKQDSKKFLKIMFSYNNKELIINETVPNRFSPKSPDKAHLNLHINSLELGDSAVYFCASSQETLAGGTGANVLTFGAGSRLTVL.

The chain combines TRBV6-2 or TRBV6-3 with TRBJ2-7, with unresolved D. CDR1 and CDR2 (germline): MNHEY, SVGEGT. The CDR3 loop spans 15 amino acids. V gave up 6 bases and J gave up 2 bases, with 17 bases separating them. Written as DNA, the CDR3 is TGTGCCAGCAGAAACCCGGGCCAGGCTACCTACGAGCAGTACTTC. Encoded protein: CASRNPGQATYEQYF.

The chain couples TRBV9 to TRBJ2-3; 10 nucleotides line up with TRBD1. The CDR3 totals 15 residues. Germline V gene sequence: CDR1 SGDLS, CDR2 YYNGEE. After removal of 2 bases from V and 5 bases from J, the junction contained 5 bases not matched to a gene. The CDR3 protein is CASSVGTGVGDTQYF. The CDR3 DNA reads TGTGCCAGCAGCGTCGGGACAGGGGTTGGAGATACGCAGTATTTT.

This clonotype was seen once. The chain employs TRBV9 and TRBJ1-1; TRBD1 agrees at 9 bases. V lost 3 bases and J lost 3; bases outside the gene matches: 9. The germline V gene has CDR1 SGDLS and CDR2 YYNGEE. The CDR3 contains 16 residues. The CDR3 here is CASSASIQGADTEAFF. The CDR3 nucleotides are TGTGCCAGCAGCGCGTCTATACAGGGGGCAGACACTGAAGCTTTCTTT.

In its sample, this clonotype was seen once. The V and J genes are TRBV19 and TRBJ2-2; D remains unclear. The germline V and J ends were trimmed by 3 bases and 6 bases, with 11 bases remaining between them. Germline V gene data show CDR1 as LNHDA and CDR2 as SQIVND (reference sequence). The CDR3 consists of 14 residues. The CDR3 DNA sequence: TGTGCCAGTAGTATGCGTGGCCGGCCCGGGGAGCTGTTTTTT. Translation: CASSMRGRPGELFF. Together with reference TRBV19 and TRBJ2-2, the CDR3 gives the full variable domain: DGGITQSPKYLFRKEGQNVTLSCEQNLNHDAMYWYRQDPGQGLRLIYYSQIVNDFQKGDIAEGYSVSREKKESFPLTVTSAQKNPTAFYLCASSMRGRPGELFFGEGSRLTVL.

The rearrangement links TRBV9 to TRBJ2-3; tentatively, D is TRBD2 (5 bases). This CDR3 region has 15 residues. Trimming pared 3 bases from V and 5 bases from J, leaving 16 bases between. Germline V gene data show CDR1 as SGDLS and CDR2 as YYNGEE. The CDR3 nucleotides read TGTGCCAGCAGCGCCGGACTTGCCGACGGAGATACGCAGTATTTT. Its translation: CASSAGLADGDTQYF.

V usage is TRBV5-1 and J usage is TRBJ1-1; D gene unclear. Trimming shortened V by 3 bases and J by 1 base, and 10 bases separated the two germline ends. Germline CDR1 reads SGHRS; CDR2 reads YFSETQ. The CDR3 loop spans 14 amino acids. CDR3 DNA: TGCGCCAGCAGCTCCGCAGACACGAACACTGAAGCTTTCTTT. It yields the protein CASSSADTNTEAFF.

The J gene is TRBJ2-7, the V gene TRBV5-1; D is unresolved. The germline V gene encodes CDR1 SGHRS and CDR2 YFSETQ. The CDR3 contains 15 residues. With 0 bases removed from V and 0 bases from J, the gap between germline ends came to 10 bases. CDR3 sequence reads: CASSLVAVSSYEQYF. The CDR3 DNA follows: TGCGCCAGCAGCTTGGTGGCAGTAAGCTCCTACGAGCAGTACTTC. The complete variable domain, with remaining parts taken from reference TRBV5-1 and TRBJ2-7, reads KAGVTQTPRYLIKTRGQQVTLSCSPISGHRSVSWYQQTPGQGLQFLFEYFSETQRNKGNFPGRFSGRQFSNSRSEMNVSTLELGDSALYLCASSLVAVSSYEQYFGPGTRLTVT.

The chain recombines TRBV29-1 with TRBJ1-3, with 7 positions matching TRBD1. Germline V CDR1 and CDR2: SQVTM, ANQGSEA. V shed 4 bases, J shed 4 bases, and the junction held 4 bases outside the gene matches. The CDR3 runs 13 residues. The CDR3 DNA is TGCAGCGTTGTCAGGGGGTCCGGAAACACCATATATTTT. This translates into CSVVRGSGNTIYF.

This clonotype was seen once. The chain has TRBV12-3 or TRBV12-4 and TRBJ1-1; D perhaps matches TRBD1 (5 bases). The CDR3 has 13 residues. With 6 bases removed from V and 7 bases from J, the gap between germline ends came to 15 bases. Here the CDR3 reads CASSPFGAGEAFF. As DNA, the CDR3 is TGTGCCAGCAGCCCCTTTGGGGCTGGTGAAGCTTTCTTT.

The chain joins TRBV19 to TRBJ1-2; D call uncertain. V lost 3 bases, J lost 6 bases, and 14 bases lay in between. CDR1 is LNHDA, CDR2 SQIVND, per germline (reference sequence). This CDR3 comprises 14 residues. CDR3: CASSMSHLLDGYTF. The CDR3 DNA sequence: TGTGCCAGTAGTATGTCGCACTTACTTGATGGCTACACCTTC.

The chain is built from TRBV5-1 and TRBJ2-3; 8 nucleotides line up with TRBD1. Unmatched junction bases numbered 7, after V lost 0 bases and J lost 4 bases. The CDR3 is 16 amino acids. Per germline, CDR1 SGHRS and CDR2 YFSETQ. The CDR3 DNA reads as TGCGCCAGCAGCTTGGGGCAGGGGGCGAGGTCAGATACGCAGTATTTT. This translates into CASSLGQGARSDTQYF. Full variable domain (remainder filled in from reference TRBV5-1 and TRBJ2-3): KAGVTQTPRYLIKTRGQQVTLSCSPISGHRSVSWYQQTPGQGLQFLFEYFSETQRNKGNFPGRFSGRQFSNSRSEMNVSTLELGDSALYLCASSLGQGARSDTQYFGPGTRLTVL.

In regard to this clonotype: An end of the junction differs from the germline gene, which may be a read error. The chain carries TRBV7-7 and TRBJ2-7, with TRBD2 identical over 12 bases. From germline, CDR1 is SSHAT and CDR2 FNYEAQ (reference sequence). This CDR3 contains 16 residues. CDR3: CASSSGLAGRLYEQYF. As DNA, the CDR3 is TGTGCTAGCAGCTCAGGACTAGCGGGGCGCCTTTACGAGCAGTACTTC.

The chain couples TRBV28 to TRBJ2-1; D gene ambiguous. V was clipped by 6 bases and J by 5 bases, with 26 bases between them. The length of the CDR3 is 18 residues. Looked up from germline, CDR1 is MDHEN and CDR2 is SYDVKM. The CDR3 protein is CASRPTPIISPTNNEQFF. The CDR3 DNA sequence: TGTGCCAGCAGACCCACCCCCATCATAAGCCCAACCAACAATGAGCAGTTCTTC.

V gene TRBV20-1 combines with J gene TRBJ2-4; D unresolved. The germline gives CDR1 DFQATT, CDR2 SNEGSKA (reference sequence). The CDR3 covers 11 residues. The CDR3 protein is CSGVSQNIQYF. CDR3 DNA sequence: TGCAGCGGTGTTTCCCAAAACATTCAGTACTTC.

The chain combines TRBV20-1 with TRBJ1-2; no clear D. V was clipped by 2 bases and J by 1 base, with 17 bases between them. Germline loops: CDR1 DFQATT, CDR2 SNEGSKA (reference sequence). The CDR3 is 16 residues long. CDR3 sequence (DNA): TGCAGTGCTAGACGCCTCAAGTCGGCGGGTAACTATGGCTACACCTTC. Translated: CSARRLKSAGNYGYTF.

This chain links TRBV7-2 with TRBJ1-5, with 8 bases that match TRBD1. Germline CDR1 is SGHTA and CDR2 is FQGNSA. The CDR3 consists of 14 residues. The junction had 4 bases not matched to a gene; V was cut back by 5 bases and J by 4 bases. In DNA, the CDR3 is TGTGCCAGCAGCCAACGGACAGGGAATCAGCCCCAGCATTTT. Residues: CASSQRTGNQPQHF. The entire variable domain, with the rest obtained from reference TRBV7-2 and TRBJ1-5, is as follows: GAGVSQSPSNKVTEKGKDVELRCDPISGHTALYWYRQSLGQGLEFLIYFQGNSAPDKSGLPSDRFSAERTGGSVSTLTIQRTQQEDSAVYLCASSQRTGNQPQHFGDGTRLSIL.

The CDR3 nucleotides are TGTGCCAGTAGTCCCCTCCTGGGAGTAGCGGGGGGCAATGAGCAGTTCTTC. As protein: CASSPLLGVAGGNEQFF. The chain links TRBV19 to TRBJ2-1, with TRBD2 identical over 10 bases. The CDR3 contains 17 residues. Germline V lookup: CDR1 LNHDA, CDR2 SQIVND (reference sequence). Unmatched junction bases numbered 13, after V lost 5 bases and J lost 6 bases.

The chain has TRBV29-1 and TRBJ1-1; D ambiguous. The germline V and J ends were trimmed by 5 bases and 1 base, with 11 bases remaining between them. From germline, CDR1 is SQVTM and CDR2 ANQGSEA. This CDR3 is built from 13 residues. The CDR3 region has the DNA TGCAGCGTTCGGTTGGGGAGGAACACTGAAGCTTTCTTT. Translated, it gives CSVRLGRNTEAFF.

The chain links TRBV18 to TRBJ1-1, with a possible D match to TRBD1 (6 bases). Per the germline V gene, CDR1 is KGHSH and CDR2 is LQKENI. The CDR3 runs to 18 residues. V was cut by 5 bases and J by 0 bases, with 22 bases left in between. CDR3 nucleotides: TGTGCCAGCTCAAAGGAAACTATGTGGGGGCCCATGAACACTGAAGCTTTCTTT. Amino acids: CASSKETMWGPMNTEAFF.

CDR3 sequence (DNA): TGCGCCAGCAGCCTTTCGACAGGGGGACTAGATTCACCCCTCCACTTT. As protein: CASSLSTGGLDSPLHF. The chain employs TRBV5-1 and TRBJ1-6; 9 positions agree with TRBD1. The CDR3 is made up of 16 amino acids. V gave up 4 bases and J gave up 8 bases; unmatched junction bases: 10. Germline CDR1 and CDR2: SGHRS and YFSETQ.

The chain is built from TRBV12-3 or TRBV12-4 and TRBJ2-2; 12 positions match TRBD2. Germline trimming cut 6 bases from V and 0 bases from J; bases unmatched to any gene: 2. CDR3 size: 16 residues. The CDR3 protein is CASRGTSGSNTGELFF. The CDR3 DNA reads TGTGCCAGCAGGGGGACTAGCGGGTCGAACACCGGGGAGCTGTTTTTT.

The V and J genes are TRBV29-1 and TRBJ1-2, with D possibly matching TRBD1 (6 bases). CDR1 SQVTM and CDR2 ANQGSEA come from the germline V gene. The CDR3 is 15 amino acids. Trimming left V 7 bases short and J 1 base short, with 19 bases between. This chain's CDR3 is CSAYSAGDLNYGYTF. In DNA, the CDR3 is TGCAGCGCGTACTCTGCAGGGGACCTTAACTATGGCTACACCTTC.

This sequence joins TRBV10-3 and TRBJ1-2, with TRBD1 matching over 7 bases. This CDR3 region has 15 residues. Unmatched junction bases numbered 4, after V lost 3 bases and J lost 0 bases. Germline lookup yields CDR1 ENHRY and CDR2 SYGVKD. The CDR3 loop reads CAISDRTGSNYGYTF. CDR3 sequence (DNA): TGTGCCATCAGTGACCGGACAGGATCTAACTATGGCTACACCTTC.

The gene calls are TRBV14 and TRBJ2-4; D gene uncertain. CDR3 length: 13 amino acids. CDR1 SGHDN and CDR2 FVKESK come from the germline V gene. Between the trimmed V and J ends, which lost 1 base and 11 bases, there was a span of 12 bases. The CDR3, as DNA: TGTGCCAGCAGCCAAGGAGTGGCGACACTTCAGTACTTC. This encodes CASSQGVATLQYF.

This clonotype was counted once. V gene TRBV6-2 or TRBV6-3 combines with J gene TRBJ1-6, with a weak D call TRBD1 (5 bases). V was pared by 6 bases and J by 3 bases, with 12 bases between. This CDR3 spans 15 amino acids. Germline CDR1 is MNHEY and CDR2 is SVGEGT. The CDR3 DNA reads TGTGCCAGCAGCTTTCGGGACGTCTATAATTCACCCCTCCACTTT. Translation gives CASSFRDVYNSPLHF.